This T cell receptor (beta chain) appears in the sequencing data of a study of long-term antiretroviral therapy in people with HIV. As for this clone: The antigen is undetermined.

Every one of the donors gave at least one pre-ART PBMC sample and at least two post-ART PBMC samples. Sequencing relied on immunoSEQ assay v3.0, run at survey level. Sequenced by immunoSEQ multiplex PCR; TCRdb stores in-frame clones only, minus some. The repertoire holds around 15,000 clones, with around 94% as singletons. Regarding the study as a whole: The data indicate that diversity increased after ART but remained below transplant donor controls. Across all time points, the repertoire was dominated by clones that expanded before ART. Blood sampling spanned 2004 to 2017, possibly under older ART regimens.

CDR3 length equals 16 residues. V lost 0 bases and J lost 1; bases outside the gene matches: 5. CDR1 is LGHNA and CDR2 is YSLEER in the germline V gene. The sequenced sample was unsorted PBMCs, obtained roughly 6.2 years after starting antiretroviral therapy. This receptor was taken from a woman aged 50 to 65 with HIV. This chain connects TRBV4-3 to TRBJ1-1, with 7 bases matching TRBD1. The CDR3 nucleotides are TGCGCCAGCAGCCAAGATGCAGGGGGTCAGAACACTGAAGCTTTCTTT. Its translation: CASSQDAGGQNTEAFF.